This section outlines one T cell receptor beta chain sequence together with its context. The target antigen is unknown. Following autologous stem cell transplantation, relapse occurred in every patient, and exposure to brentuximab vedotin varied. Deletions cut 0 bases from V and 2 bases from J, with 14 bases between. Per germline, CDR1 LGHNA and CDR2 YSLEER. The CDR3 has 16 residues. The repertoire was sequenced with immunoSEQ multiplex PCR; TCRdb's copy has only in-frame clones and lacks some. The top ten clones hold 15% to 20% of a sample with 45,000 to 55,000 clones, over 70% of them seen once. This sample stems from a study of PD-1 blockade in classical Hodgkin lymphoma. Findings and limits, study-wide: Reports described newly diagnosed patients as having lower baseline TCR diversity than healthy donors.

The clonotype originates from a human donor with classical Hodgkin lymphoma. J is TRBJ2-7 and V is TRBV4-3, with a weak D call TRBD2 (7 bases). This sample comprised peripheral blood mononuclear cells (PBMCs), obtained at baseline. This CDR3 reads CASSQDGGGAPYEQYF. The CDR3 coding sequence is TGCGCCAGCAGCCAAGATGGCGGGGGCGCACCCTACGAGCAGTACTTC.